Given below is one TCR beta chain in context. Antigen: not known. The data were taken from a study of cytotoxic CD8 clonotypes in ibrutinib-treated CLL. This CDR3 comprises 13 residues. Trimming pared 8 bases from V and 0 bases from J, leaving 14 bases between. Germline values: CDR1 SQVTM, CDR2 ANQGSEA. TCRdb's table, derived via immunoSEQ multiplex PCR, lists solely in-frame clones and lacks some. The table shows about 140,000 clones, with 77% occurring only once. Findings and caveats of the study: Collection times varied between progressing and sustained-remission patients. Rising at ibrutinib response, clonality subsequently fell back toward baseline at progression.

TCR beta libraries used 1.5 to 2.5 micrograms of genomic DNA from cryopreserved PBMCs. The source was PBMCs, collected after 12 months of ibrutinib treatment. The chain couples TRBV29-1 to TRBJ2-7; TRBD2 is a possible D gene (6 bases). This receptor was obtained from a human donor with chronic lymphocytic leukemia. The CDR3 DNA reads TGCAGCATCAAAGCGGGTAGCTCCTACGAGCAGTACTTC. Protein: CSIKAGSSYEQYF.